Listed here is a single T cell receptor (beta chain). The specificity of this receptor is unknown. Base-call qualities are not available, and no considerably larger clone is one nucleotide away. The treatment or condition label corresponds to: some 20 received Ad26.COV2.S at low or high dose, single or two shots; five or six received placebo; per-sample allocation not given. For vaccine and placebo recipients, the sequenced repertoires came from samples collected on day 63 after the first injection. In Cohort 1b, 25 or so adults aged 18-55 years were enrolled at a single site in Boston, USA, between 29 July and 7 August 2020. Ad26.COV2.S was a replication-incompetent adenovirus type 26 vector that expressed a prefusion-stabilized SARS-CoV-2 spike protein derived from the original Wuhan strain. The immunoSEQ Assay was used to sequence TCRbeta CDR3 regions. After extraction, genomic DNA underwent amplification by bias-controlled multiplex PCR, followed by high-throughput sequencing. As for how the authors treated the data: Collapsing and filtering of sequences were performed to quantify the absolute abundance of each unique TCRbeta CDR3 region. Usable DNA was measured by amplifying reference genes present in all nucleated cells, and TCRbeta template counts were normalized to that usable DNA to estimate T cell fraction. Repertoire TCRs were annotated as SARS-CoV-2-specific when V gene, CDR3 amino acid sequence and J gene were exactly matched to a known reactive TCR set. The reference SARS-CoV-2 TCR set was derived from MIRA and filtered for enrichment in COVID-19-positive ImmuneCODE repertoires, a step that removed public or cross-reactive TCRs. Based on the MIRA antigens, annotated TCRs were further analysed at the level of specific ORF or position within ORF. Breadth was defined as annotated unique rearrangements over total unique productive rearrangements; depth was the summed frequency of those rearrangements. Group comparisons of TCR breadth used two-sided Wilcoxon rank-sum tests. TCRdb carries this immuneACCESS record with in-frame sequences only. Its versions omit some clonotypes, under half of them owing to an unresolved V gene in the studies checked, with the rest unexplained. V and J calls and clone size are as listed in that table; D and trimming were resolved from the DNA. This sample holds some 350,000 clones; roughly 90% were observed only once. The ten largest clones capture about 5% of the sample.

This entry comes from a study of Ad26.COV2.S vaccination and SARS-CoV-2 variants (dated by TCRdb to the early 2020s). For the study in its entirety: Donors in the vaccine arm were drawn from COV1001, a phase I-IIa trial of Ad26.COV2.S in healthy adults that was multicentre, randomized, double-blind and placebo-controlled. Ad26.COV2.S was administered intramuscularly at 5 x 10^10 or 1 x 10^11 viral particles, either as a single shot or as two shots given 56 days apart. TCRbeta repertoire sequencing served as the tool for gauging how specific and how broad the SARS-CoV-2-reactive T cell receptors were following Ad26.COV2.S vaccination. A total of roughly 32 samples were included in the TCR-sequenced set, comprising 19 Ad26.COV2.S vaccine recipients, 5 placebo recipients and 8 SARS-CoV-2 convalescent individuals. Trial participants were randomized into five groups of five, in which low-dose or high-dose Ad26.COV2.S was given once or twice, or placebo was given on both occasions. Investigators did not know the trial group allocation while performing experiments and assessing outcomes. General study outcomes and caveats: Spike-specific TCR breadth was higher in Ad26.COV2.S recipients than in placebo recipients (P = 0.0014). Substantial breadth of spike-specific CD8+ and CD4+ T cell responses was reported after vaccination. Vaccine and placebo recipients had similar non-spike TCR breadth, a finding consistent with the vaccine containing only spike. The authors noted that the TCR breadth and depth analyses may have underestimated total T cell responses. Comparing responses between vaccine doses or regimens was not something the study was powered to do.

Inclusive of the bounding cysteine and phenylalanine, the CDR3 is 16 residues long. The read is trimmed to its CDR3 DNA, 48 bases read in frame from base 1. CDR1 and CDR2, per the germline V gene, are LGHNA and YSLEER. Trimming takes 4 bases off V and 5 bases off J; junction bases not matched to a gene: 11. The sequence came from a person between 18 and 65 years old who received the Ad26.COV2.S COVID-19 vaccine or a placebo. The sample was peripheral blood, taken in a trial of Ad26.COV2.S vaccine versus placebo. Rearrangement joined TRBV4-3 to TRBJ1-3; TRBD1 matches 7 bases in the middle. The DNA reads as follows: TGCGCCAGCAGCCTAAGCGGGAAGGGGGCGCGAAACACCATATATTTT. Translated, this is CASSLSGKGARNTIYF.